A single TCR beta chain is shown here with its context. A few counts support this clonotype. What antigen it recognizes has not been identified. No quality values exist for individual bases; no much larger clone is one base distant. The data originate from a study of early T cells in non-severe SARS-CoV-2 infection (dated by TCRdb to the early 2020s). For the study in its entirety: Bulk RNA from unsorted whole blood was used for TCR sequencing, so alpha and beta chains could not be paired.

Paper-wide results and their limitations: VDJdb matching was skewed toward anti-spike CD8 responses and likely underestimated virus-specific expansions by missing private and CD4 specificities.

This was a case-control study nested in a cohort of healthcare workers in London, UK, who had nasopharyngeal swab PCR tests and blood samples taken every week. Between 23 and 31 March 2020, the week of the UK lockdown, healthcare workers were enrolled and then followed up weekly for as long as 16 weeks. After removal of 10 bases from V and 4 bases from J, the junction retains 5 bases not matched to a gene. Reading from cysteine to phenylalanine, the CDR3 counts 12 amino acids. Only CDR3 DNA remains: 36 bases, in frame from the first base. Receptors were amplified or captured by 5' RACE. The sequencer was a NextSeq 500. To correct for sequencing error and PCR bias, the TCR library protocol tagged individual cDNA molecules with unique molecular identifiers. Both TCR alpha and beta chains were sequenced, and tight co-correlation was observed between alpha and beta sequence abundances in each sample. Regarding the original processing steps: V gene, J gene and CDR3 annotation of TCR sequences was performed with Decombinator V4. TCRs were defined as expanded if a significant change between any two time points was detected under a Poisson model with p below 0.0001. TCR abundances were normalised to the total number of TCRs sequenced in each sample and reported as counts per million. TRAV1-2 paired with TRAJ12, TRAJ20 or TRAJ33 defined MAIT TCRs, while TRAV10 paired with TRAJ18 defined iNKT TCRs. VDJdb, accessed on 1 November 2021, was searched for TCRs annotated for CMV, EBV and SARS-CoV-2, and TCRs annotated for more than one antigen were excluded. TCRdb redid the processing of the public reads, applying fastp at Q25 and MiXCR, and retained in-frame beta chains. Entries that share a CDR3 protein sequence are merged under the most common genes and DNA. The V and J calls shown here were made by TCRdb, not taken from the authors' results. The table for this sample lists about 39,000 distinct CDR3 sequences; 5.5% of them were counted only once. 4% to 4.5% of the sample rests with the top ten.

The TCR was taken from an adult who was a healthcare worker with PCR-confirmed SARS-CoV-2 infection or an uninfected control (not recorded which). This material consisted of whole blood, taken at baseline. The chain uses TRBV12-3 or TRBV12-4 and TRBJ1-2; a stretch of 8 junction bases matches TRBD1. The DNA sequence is TGTGCCATTCCAGGGGGCTCCTATGGCTACACCTTC. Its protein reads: CAIPGGSYGYTF.